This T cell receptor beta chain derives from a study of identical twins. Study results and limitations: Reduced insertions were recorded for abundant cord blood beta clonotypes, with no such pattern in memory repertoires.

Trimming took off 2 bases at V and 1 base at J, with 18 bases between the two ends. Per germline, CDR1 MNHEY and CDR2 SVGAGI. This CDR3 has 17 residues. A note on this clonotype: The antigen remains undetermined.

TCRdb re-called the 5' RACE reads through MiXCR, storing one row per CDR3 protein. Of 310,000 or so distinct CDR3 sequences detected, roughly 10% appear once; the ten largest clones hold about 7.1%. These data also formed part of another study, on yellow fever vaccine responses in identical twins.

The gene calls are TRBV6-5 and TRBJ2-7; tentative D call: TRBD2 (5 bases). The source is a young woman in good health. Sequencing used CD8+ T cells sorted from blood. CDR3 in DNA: TGTGCCAGCAGTTACAATACCAGAGCTAGCAAATCCTACGAGCAGTACTTC. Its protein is CASSYNTRASKSYEQYF.